The source of this TCR beta chain is a study of regulatory T cells in long-lasting Graves disease. Study background: For a period under 3 months, newly diagnosed Graves' patients had taken antithyroid drugs.

In building TCR beta libraries, iRepertoire HTBI primers were used together with Arm-PCR of CDR3 regions. Via MiXCR, TCRdb re-called the multiplex PCR reads, giving one row per CDR3 protein. The repertoire consists of roughly 420,000 distinct CDR3 sequences, with 14% occurring once and the leading ten covering about 15%. Findings and limits, study-wide: Persistent disease exhibited a predilection for TRBV28, TRBJ1-2 and TRBJ2-5. Tissue studied was limited to peripheral blood, excluding thyroid tissue.

This CDR3 comprises 14 residues. CDR1 SGHTA and CDR2 FQGTGA come from the germline V gene. V dropped 2 bases and J dropped 4 bases, with 8 bases sitting between them. Time point indicated: newly diagnosed GD, antithyroid drugs for less than 3 months. Making the TCR library involved RNA that had been extracted from PBMCs. This clonotype came up once. Its antigen is still unknown. These same records also appear under a second study, on T cells in Graves' hyperthyroidism and ophthalmopathy.

The clonotype originates from a woman between 45 and 60 years old with Graves disease. Specimen: peripheral blood mononuclear cells (PBMCs), collected at new diagnosis, from a patient treated with antithyroid drugs. The chain carries TRBV7-3 and TRBJ2-2; D is uncertain. CDR3 in DNA: TGTGCCAGCAGCTTATGGACGGGCACCGGGGAGCTGTTTTTT. It is translated as CASSLWTGTGELFF.